This TCR beta chain stems from a study of neurological immune-mediated disorders. Germline CDR1 KGHSH, CDR2 LQKENI. Unmatched junction bases numbered 3, after V lost 2 bases and J lost 4 bases. The CDR3 loop spans 15 amino acids. Time point indicated: longitudinal time-point 2. Healthy control samples came from blood bank volunteers in Maryland, USA. The starting material, 2 million PBMCs stored at -80 C, gave rise to the unsorted libraries. 5'RACE with 10-nucleotide random UMIs generated the cDNA. One entry per CDR3 protein results from TCRdb running MiXCR on the 5' RACE reads. The sample has roughly 60,000 distinct CDR3 sequences, more than 8% seen once. This clonotype appeared a few times.

V is TRBV18 and J is TRBJ2-3; TRBD2 matches 10 bases. The specimen sequenced was PBMCs. The sequence derives from a man aged 25 to 40 in good health. The chain's CDR3 is CASSPASGSSDTQYF. The CDR3 DNA follows: TGTGCCAGCTCACCAGCTAGCGGGAGCTCAGATACGCAGTATTTT.